A single sample is the source of the 28 T cell receptor beta chains below, sequenced in a study of shared T cell receptors in the human thymus. The repertoire was sequenced with immunoSEQ multiplex PCR; TCRdb's copy has only in-frame clones and lacks some. The repertoire includes hundreds of thousands of clones, approximately 95% of them detected once, and roughly 0.02% sits in the top ten. The sequenced material came from thymocytes. These receptors were collected from a human donor.

A few counts support this clone. This chain links TRBV27 with TRBJ1-1, with 8 bases matching TRBD1. The CDR3 is made up of 14 amino acids. J was trimmed by 1 base and V by 3 bases; bases with no gene match: 1. The V gene's germline CDR1 is MNHEY and CDR2 SMNVEV (reference sequence). CDR3 sequence: CASSLTGENTEAFF. The CDR3 nucleotides read TGTGCCAGCAGTTTGACAGGGGAGAACACTGAAGCTTTCTTT.

The rearrangement uses TRBV4-2 and TRBJ2-7, with a possible D match to TRBD2 (7 bases). With 3 bases removed from V and 1 base from J, the gap between germline ends came to 13 bases. CDR1 is LGHNA, CDR2 YNFKEQ, per germline. The CDR3 sequence is 15 residues long. The CDR3 nucleotides are TGTGCCAGCAGCCAGCGAGGGGGGGGGTCCTACGAGCAGTACTTC. Protein: CASSQRGGGSYEQYF.

The chain carries TRBV27 and TRBJ1-2; D is perhaps TRBD1 (6 bases). Per the germline V gene, CDR1 is MNHEY and CDR2 is SMNVEV (reference sequence). Trimming removed 9 bases at V and 3 bases at J, with 17 bases between. This CDR3 spans 14 amino acids. CDR3 loop: CARPGQLSHYGYTF. For the CDR3, the DNA is TGTGCCAGGCCCGGACAGCTCTCGCACTATGGCTACACCTTC.

V and J are TRBV6-1 and TRBJ2-1; 9 nucleotides line up with TRBD1. J gave up 3 bases and V 6 bases, and 6 bases lay outside the gene matches. Germline V lookup: CDR1 MNHNS, CDR2 SASEGT. There are 15 residues in the CDR3. This CDR3 reads CASRRTGVHYNEQFF. DNA for the CDR3: TGTGCCAGCAGACGGACAGGGGTCCACTACAATGAGCAGTTCTTC.

This clone appeared once. The chain combines TRBV25-1 with TRBJ1-4, with D possibly TRBD1 on 5 matching bases. Per germline, CDR1 MGHDK and CDR2 SYGVNS. This CDR3 contains 15 residues. V lost 8 bases and J 7 bases, leaving 20 bases between the germline ends. The CDR3 coding sequence is TGTGCCAGCTCCCCTGTGGCAGGGAAAGTTGAAAAACTGTTTTTT. Encoded protein: CASSPVAGKVEKLFF.

The chain couples TRBV7-8 to TRBJ2-7, with D tentatively TRBD2 (5 bases). CDR3 length: 13 residues. V lost 5 bases to trimming and J lost 6 bases, with 14 bases between them. Germline CDR1 SGHVS, CDR2 FQNEAQ. The CDR3, as DNA: TGTGCCAGCAGCAACCGGGGAACCGGCGAGCAGTACTTC. Residues: CASSNRGTGEQYF.

The chain links TRBV7-9 to TRBJ2-3; D is tentatively TRBD1 or TRBD2 (6 bases each). The germline gives CDR1 SEHNR, CDR2 FQNEAQ (reference sequence). The V end lost 0 bases, the J end lost 2 bases, and 12 bases lay between the germline ends. The CDR3 is made up of 16 amino acids. The DNA of the CDR3 is TGTGCCAGCAGCTTAGCGGGGGGCAGGCCCACAGATACGCAGTATTTT. It encodes CASSLAGGRPTDTQYF.

The chain joins TRBV7-2 to TRBJ2-5; TRBD2 aligns across 8 bases. With 5 bases clipped from V and 7 bases from J, the junction kept 12 bases outside the gene matches. This CDR3 has 15 amino acids. The germline gives CDR1 SGHTA, CDR2 FQGNSA. The CDR3: CASSARGGGPPTQYF. CDR3 coding DNA: TGTGCCAGCAGCGCACGGGGGGGAGGCCCACCGACCCAGTACTTC. Looking up the rest from reference TRBV7-2 and TRBJ2-5 gives the full variable domain: GAGVSQSPSNKVTEKGKDVELRCDPISGHTALYWYRQSLGQGLEFLIYFQGNSAPDKSGLPSDRFSAERTGGSVSTLTIQRTQQEDSAVYLCASSARGGGPPTQYFGPGTRLLVL.

The chain combines TRBV7-5 with TRBJ2-1; TRBD1, the D gene given by the table, was not confirmed from the DNA. TRBV7-5 constitutes a pseudogene. This CDR3 spans 11 amino acids. The CDR3 region has the DNA TGTCTGCGTGACAGGGCCAATGAGCAGTTCTTC. As protein: CLRDRANEQFF.

The chain links TRBV5-4 to TRBJ2-1, with D possibly being TRBD1 (5 bases). This CDR3 spans 14 amino acids. Trimming removed 4 bases at V and 8 bases at J, with 16 bases between. Germline V lookup: CDR1 SGHNT, CDR2 YYREEE (reference sequence). The CDR3 bases are TGTGCCAGCAGCCTCCCTGGTTGGGGCGATGAGCAGTTCTTC. Its protein is CASSLPGWGDEQFF.

CDR3: CASSLEQTNTEAFF. In DNA form, the CDR3 reads TGTGCCAGCAGCTTAGAACAGACGAACACTGAAGCTTTCTTT. This rearrangement joins TRBV11-2 to TRBJ1-1; D not resolved. CDR3 length: 14 amino acids. V gave up 0 bases and J gave up 1 base, with 6 bases separating them. Germline values: CDR1 SGHAT, CDR2 FQNNGV.

Here the CDR3 DNA reads TGTGCCAGCAGTCTAGGAGAGACCCAGTACTTC. Its protein product is CASSLGETQYF. The chain couples TRBV25-1 to TRBJ2-5; D not certain. Germline assignment: CDR1 MGHDK and CDR2 SYGVNS. Trimming took off 5 bases at V and 4 bases at J, with 5 bases between the two ends. CDR3 length: 11 amino acids.

V is TRBV5-4 and J is TRBJ2-1, with 7 nucleotides matching TRBD1. Trimming took 3 bases from V and 7 from J; bases not matched to a gene: 19. The CDR3 is made up of 18 amino acids. Germline assignment: CDR1 SGHNT and CDR2 YYREEE (reference sequence). The CDR3 nucleotides read TGTGCCAGCAGCTCGGGGTCGACGAGGGGGCGGATTAAGAATGAGCAGTTCTTC. Translation: CASSSGSTRGRIKNEQFF. Based on the CDR3 plus reference TRBV5-4 and TRBJ2-1, the full variable domain is ETGVTQSPTHLIKTRGQQVTLRCSSQSGHNTVSWYQQALGQGPQFIFQYYREEENGRGNFPPRFSGLQFPNYSSELNVNALELDDSALYLCASSSGSTRGRIKNEQFFGPGTRLTVL.

The V and J genes are TRBV7-2 and TRBJ2-7, with D possibly TRBD2 on 5 matching bases. Germline lookup yields CDR1 SGHTA and CDR2 FQGNSA. V was pared by 3 bases and J by 2 bases, with 14 bases between. There are 15 residues in the CDR3. The CDR3 sequence is CASSFLGVRTYEQYF. As DNA, the CDR3 is TGTGCCAGCAGCTTCCTCGGGGTTCGAACCTACGAGCAGTACTTC. The variable domain in full, completed from reference TRBV7-2 and TRBJ2-7, reads GAGVSQSPSNKVTEKGKDVELRCDPISGHTALYWYRQSLGQGLEFLIYFQGNSAPDKSGLPSDRFSAERTGGSVSTLTIQRTQQEDSAVYLCASSFLGVRTYEQYFGPGTRLTVT.

V gene TRBV28 combines with J gene TRBJ1-2; 9 bases match TRBD1. CDR1 and CDR2 (germline): MDHEN, SYDVKM. Unmatched junction bases numbered 8, after V lost 4 bases and J lost 5 bases. The CDR3 is 15 amino acids. The DNA of the CDR3 is TGTGCCAGCAGTTCTCGACAGGGGGACAGATATGGCTACACCTTC. This encodes CASSSRQGDRYGYTF.

J is TRBJ2-7 and V is TRBV6-5; 7 nucleotides agree with TRBD2. After removal of 0 bases from V and 7 bases from J, the junction contained 9 bases not matched to a gene. CDR1 is MNHEY, CDR2 SVGAGI, per germline. CDR3 size: 15 residues. The DNA for the CDR3 is TGTGCCAGCAGTTACTCTTCGGGAGGTCCCAAGGAGCAGTACTTC. Amino acids: CASSYSSGGPKEQYF.

The V gene is TRBV5-4, the J gene TRBJ2-7, with D hard to call. Germline-derived CDR1 and CDR2 are SGHNT and YYREEE (reference sequence). The CDR3 is 16 residues long. Trimming left V 4 bases short and J 0 bases short, with 17 bases between. The CDR3 DNA reads TGTGCCAGCAGCCTGAGAGCCGAGTGGCCCTCCTACGAGCAGTACTTC. It is translated as CASSLRAEWPSYEQYF.

This clone showed up just once. The gene calls are TRBV5-6 and TRBJ2-7, with unresolved D. There are 14 residues in the CDR3. The V gene's germline CDR1 is SGHDT and CDR2 YYEEEE. The V end lost 5 bases, the J end lost 3 bases, and 15 bases lay between the germline ends. The CDR3 coding sequence is TGTGCCAGCAGTCGACTTCCGGATTACTACGAGCAGTACTTC. This gives the protein CASSRLPDYYEQYF.

The CDR3 DNA is TGTGCCAGTAGCGAGGCAGACTTAACACCGGGGAAGCTGTTTTTT. Translating it yields CASSEADLTPGKLFF. The V call is TRBV19, the J call TRBJ2-2, with D maybe TRBD2 (5 bases). This CDR3 contains 15 residues. Germline V gives CDR1 LNHDA, CDR2 SQIVND (reference sequence). The ends were cut back, 6 bases at V and 12 bases at J, with 23 bases in the middle.

This chain uses TRBV29-1 with TRBJ2-7; no reliable D call. V was clipped by 2 bases and J by 5 bases, with 19 bases between them. This CDR3 contains 15 residues. Germline assignment: CDR1 SQVTM and CDR2 ANQGSEA. The CDR3 loop is CSVEKVTNPFDEQYF. CDR3 DNA sequence: TGCAGCGTTGAAAAAGTAACCAACCCTTTCGACGAGCAGTACTTC.

For this clone: Mismatch with germline at one junction end may stem from a read error. V gene TRBV30 combines with J gene TRBJ2-1; D gene ambiguous. Germline CDR1 reads GTSNPN; CDR2 reads SVGIG (reference sequence). This CDR3 region has 11 residues. The CDR3 DNA is TGTGCCCGGAGAGCATACAATGAGCAGTTCTTC. It translates to CARRAYNEQFF. Together with reference TRBV30 and TRBJ2-1, the CDR3 gives the full variable domain: SQTIHQWPATLVQPVGSPLSLECTVEGTSNPNLYWYRQAAGRGLQLLFYSVGIGQISSEVPQNLSASRPQDRQFILSSKKLLLSDSGFYLCARRAYNEQFFGPGTRLTVL.

The chain recombines TRBV10-3 with TRBJ2-2; 11 bases align to TRBD2. CDR1 and CDR2 from the germline V gene are ENHRY and SYGVKD. CDR3 size: 17 residues. J gave up 4 bases and V 2 bases, and 6 bases lay outside the gene matches. The CDR3 loop reads CAISEVSTSGITGELFF. The CDR3 bases are TGTGCCATCAGTGAGGTATCGACTAGCGGGATCACCGGGGAGCTGTTTTTT.

The chain couples TRBV4-1 to TRBJ1-6, with 9 bases matching TRBD1. V lost 1 base and J lost 6; bases outside the gene matches: 1. CDR3 length equals 15 residues. Germline CDR1 MGHRA, CDR2 YSYEKL. CDR3 in DNA: TGCGCCAGCAGCCAAGGGACAGGGGTTAATTCACCCCTCCACTTT. Translation: CASSQGTGVNSPLHF.

The chain carries TRBV5-1 and TRBJ2-6; D not resolved. V gave up 1 base and J gave up 0 bases, with 11 bases separating them. The CDR3 sequence is 17 residues long. Germline V gene lookup returns CDR1 SGHRS and CDR2 YFSETQ. CDR3 in amino acids: CASSLKADSSGANVLTF. CDR3 coding DNA: TGCGCCAGCAGCTTGAAGGCGGATAGCTCTGGGGCCAACGTCCTGACTTTC.

This sequence joins TRBV6-5 and TRBJ2-7, with 15 bases that match TRBD2. Germline V lookup: CDR1 MNHEY, CDR2 SVGAGI. The junction had 4 bases not matched to a gene; V was cut back by 5 bases and J by 5 bases. The CDR3 is 15 amino acids. CDR3 DNA sequence: TGTGCCAGCAGTCGGACTAGCGGGAGGGTCCACGAGCAGTACTTC. Residues: CASSRTSGRVHEQYF.

The gene calls are TRBV5-1 and TRBJ1-1, with TRBD1 matching 9 bases. The germline CDR1 and CDR2 sequences are SGHRS and YFSETQ. The CDR3 length is 16 residues. The V and J ends lost 4 bases and 1 base, in that order; junction bases with no gene match: 8. The CDR3 reads CASSTRTTGGNTEAFF. In DNA, the CDR3 is TGCGCCAGCAGCACACGGACGACAGGGGGGAACACTGAAGCTTTCTTT.

The V gene is TRBV19, the J gene TRBJ2-1; 9 bases agree with TRBD2. The germline CDR1 and CDR2 sequences are LNHDA and SQIVND (reference sequence). Losses at the gene ends were 3 bases for V and 10 bases for J; bases not matched to a gene: 19. CDR3 size: 18 residues. For the CDR3, the DNA is TGTGCCAGTAGTATTTTGCGGGAGGGGAACGTTCTCCCGGACGAGCAGTTCTTC. This sequence encodes CASSILREGNVLPDEQFF.

The CDR3 spells CASSEWAGGTYNEQFF. The CDR3 nucleotides are TGCGCCAGCAGTGAGTGGGCGGGAGGGACCTACAATGAGCAGTTCTTC. V is TRBV10-2 and J is TRBJ2-1; TRBD2 matches 9 bases. V gave up 1 base and J gave up 2 bases; unmatched junction bases: 3. Looked up from germline, CDR1 is WSHSY and CDR2 is SAAADI. The CDR3 length is 16 residues.